These 26 T cell receptor beta chains originate from one sample sequenced in a study of molecular identifiers for immune sequencing clone quantification. Each CDR3 protein is one row after TCRdb ran MiXCR on the PCR reads. The sample records a few hundred thousand distinct CDR3 sequences, about 25% being singletons. The specimen was naive CD8+ T cells from blood, with Jurkat cell RNA spiked in. Subset noted: FACS-sorted CD8+CD4-CCR7+CD45RA+ naive T cells. Every receptor here comes from a human donor in good health. Some libraries in this study had Jurkat cell RNA spiked in.

The V gene is TRBV4-1, the J gene TRBJ2-7; no clear D. CDR1 is MGHRA and CDR2 is YSYEKL in the germline V gene. The CDR3 has 15 residues. V was trimmed by 1 base and J by 2 bases, leaving 12 bases between them. In nucleotides, the CDR3 is TGCGCCAGCAGCCAAGTTCAGCTTACGCCCTACGAGCAGTACTTC. It codes for CASSQVQLTPYEQYF.

This clonotype has at least ten counts. The V gene is TRBV4-1, the J gene TRBJ2-7, with D possibly being TRBD1 (5 bases). Germline V gene sequence: CDR1 MGHRA, CDR2 YSYEKL. The CDR3 runs 13 residues. CDR3 coding DNA: TGCGCCAGCAGCCAGGGTAACGGGCAGGGAATTTTTGTC. This encodes CASSQGNGQGIFV.

The sample holds a few counts of this clonotype. The chain combines TRBV3-1 with TRBJ2-2, with a weak D call TRBD2 (5 bases). The ends were cut back, 2 bases at V and 1 base at J, with 11 bases in the middle. CDR1 and CDR2 from the germline V gene are LGHDT and YNNKEL (reference sequence). The CDR3 contains 16 residues. The CDR3 here is CASSQSLAMNTGELFF. DNA of the CDR3: TGTGCCAGCAGCCAAAGTCTAGCTATGAACACCGGGGAGCTGTTTTTT.

A word on this clonotype: A single base separates this from a much larger clone, so it may be a read error. This chain uses TRBV28 with TRBJ2-7; D perhaps matches TRBD2 (5 bases). Germline V lookup: CDR1 MDHEN, CDR2 SYDVKM. Trimming removed 4 bases from V and 7 bases from J, with 23 bases in between. The CDR3 covers 16 residues. The CDR3 nucleotides read TGTGCCAGCAGTTCCCGAAGCGAAGGGAGACATGGGGAGCAGTACTTC. Translating gives CASSSRSEGRHGEQYF.

This clonotype showed up many times. Sequence at one end of the junction differs from germline and may be a read error. J is TRBJ2-3 and V is TRBV4-1; D gene uncertain. The CDR3 is 13 residues long. Germline CDR1 MGHRA, CDR2 YSYEKL. In nucleotides, the CDR3 is TGTGCCAGCAGCCCGGAGAATACAGATACGCAGTATTTT. It codes for CASSPENTDTQYF.

The J gene is TRBJ1-6, the V gene TRBV7-2, with a possible D match to TRBD1 (5 bases). The ends were cut back, 5 bases at V and 0 bases at J, with 17 bases in the middle. The germline V gene encodes CDR1 SGHTA and CDR2 FQGNSA. The CDR3 is made up of 18 amino acids. CDR3 loop: CASSPVRDGSSYNSPLHF. For the CDR3, the DNA is TGTGCCAGCAGCCCAGTCAGGGACGGGAGCTCCTATAATTCACCCCTCCACTTT.

This clonotype was seen ten or more times. This chain joins TRBV29-1 and TRBJ1-2, with D maybe TRBD1 (5 bases). Per germline, CDR1 SQVTM and CDR2 ANQGSEA. Trimming shortened V by 7 bases and J by 8 bases, and 23 bases separated the two germline ends. This CDR3 has 14 amino acids. CDR3 loop: CSARTINYLDGYTF. CDR3 in DNA: TGCAGCGCGAGGACAATTAACTATTTAGACGGCTACACCTTC.

This clonotype was detected a few times. The CDR3 ends on some other residue instead of the conserved phenylalanine or tryptophan, so this is likely a read error. The chain employs TRBV7-9 and TRBJ1-4; D is possibly TRBD1 (6 bases). Germline V gene sequence: CDR1 SEHNR, CDR2 FQNEAQ (reference sequence). Trimming removed 5 bases at V and 8 bases at J, with 15 bases between. This CDR3 is 14 amino acids long. The CDR3 DNA reads as TGTGCCAGCAGCCCATCGACAGGAGGAGAAAAACTGTTTCTT. Residues: CASSPSTGGEKLFL.

Regarding this clonotype: A clone one base away is much larger, so this may be a read error. The chain recombines TRBV7-3 with TRBJ2-5, with 7 bases aligning to TRBD2. CDR1 and CDR2 from the germline V gene are SGHTA and FQGTGA. CDR3 length: 15 residues. V was pared by 2 bases and J by 2 bases, with 5 bases of the junction left unmatched. The CDR3 coding sequence is TGTGCCAGCAGCTTAGCCACTAGCGAGCAAGAGACCCAGTACTTC. Translation gives CASSLATSEQETQYF.

This chain joins TRBV30 and TRBJ1-5, with D perhaps matching TRBD1 (5 bases). CDR1 is GTSNPN, CDR2 SVGIG, per germline (reference sequence). Trimming took off 0 bases at V and 4 bases at J, with 10 bases between the two ends. This CDR3 comprises 14 residues. The chain's CDR3 is CAWSVWGENQPQHF. CDR3 nucleotide sequence: TGTGCCTGGAGTGTTTGGGGGGAAAATCAGCCCCAGCATTTT.

This clonotype was counted at least ten times. The J gene is TRBJ2-5, the V gene TRBV6-1; D not resolved. Germline V CDR1 and CDR2: MNHNS, SASEGT. The CDR3 loop spans 16 amino acids. Between the trimmed V and J ends, which lost 7 bases and 3 bases, there was a span of 21 bases. The CDR3 region has the DNA TGTGCCAGCACCCCACGACCTGCGAGGTCCGAAGAGACCCAGTACTTC. Translating gives CASTPRPARSEETQYF.

Comments on this clonotype: A read error is possible here, since a much larger clone lies one base away. The genes are TRBV28 and TRBJ2-1; 8 positions match TRBD2. CDR1 is MDHEN, CDR2 SYDVKM, per germline. This CDR3 contains 12 residues. Trimming took 6 bases from V and 11 from J; bases not matched to a gene: 6. The CDR3 DNA follows: TGTGCCAGCAGAACTAGCGGAAATAAGCAGTTCTTC. Protein sequence: CASRTSGNKQFF.

This clonotype was seen repeatedly, ten times or more. The CDR3 DNA reads TGTGCCAGCAGCTCTGACAGGGGCAATCAGCCCCAGCATTTT. Its translation is CASSSDRGNQPQHF. The chain couples TRBV12-3 or TRBV12-4 to TRBJ1-5; TRBD1 matches at 7 bases. The trim removed 6 bases at V and 2 bases at J, leaving 4 bases unmatched. The CDR3 consists of 14 residues.

This clonotype has only a few counts. The genes are TRBV7-3 and TRBJ2-3; 7 bases align to TRBD2. Per the germline V gene, CDR1 is SGHTA and CDR2 is FQGTGA. V trimming: 0 bases; J trimming: 4 bases; junction bases outside the gene matches: 4. This CDR3 is built from 15 residues. As DNA, the CDR3 is TGTGCCAGCAGCTTAACAACTAGCGCCGCAGATACGCAGTATTTT. It encodes CASSLTTSAADTQYF.

For the CDR3, the DNA is TGCGCCAGCAGCCAAGAAAGGTCCCCTGTCACTGAAGCTTTCTTT. This encodes CASSQERSPVTEAFF. V is TRBV4-3 and J is TRBJ1-1; D remains unclear. This CDR3 region has 15 residues. The germline V gene encodes CDR1 LGHNA and CDR2 YSLEER. V was trimmed by 0 bases and J by 4 bases, leaving 12 bases between them.

This clonotype has a single count. The conserved phenylalanine or tryptophan normally closing the CDR3 is absent here, so this likely arose from a read error. The chain has TRBV9 and TRBJ2-7; D is uncertain. Trimming cost V 0 bases and J 0 bases, with 7 bases left between them. Germline V gene data show CDR1 as SGDLS and CDR2 as YYNGEE. CDR3 length: 14 amino acids. In nucleotides, the CDR3 is TGTGCCAGCAGCGTAGCGGACGGCTCCTACGAGCAGTACTAC. Protein: CASSVADGSYEQYY.

The chain recombines TRBV29-1 with TRBJ1-2, with 10 nucleotides matching TRBD1. CDR1 SQVTM and CDR2 ANQGSEA come from the germline V gene. This CDR3 is built from 13 residues. V lost 7 bases to trimming and J lost 8 bases; unmatched junction nucleotides: 10. As DNA, the CDR3 is TGCAGCGCTAGGGACAGGGGAGTCGTCGGCTACACCTTC. This gives the protein CSARDRGVVGYTF.

This clonotype showed up many times. The genes are TRBV12-5 and TRBJ2-1; D gene unclear. The CDR3 length is 13 residues. Germline V gene data show CDR1 as LGHNT and CDR2 as FRNRAP. Trimming shortened V by 0 bases and J by 6 bases, and 6 bases separated the two germline ends. The CDR3 region is CASGLVYGNEQFF. In nucleotides, the CDR3 is TGTGCTAGTGGTTTGGTATACGGCAATGAGCAGTTCTTC.

Remarks on this clonotype: A much larger clone differs by one base, so this may be a read error. CDR3 amino acids: CASSLAGTERSTDTQYF. DNA of the CDR3: TGTGCCAGCAGCTTGGCCGGGACAGAACGATCCACAGATACGCAGTATTTT. The V gene is TRBV5-6, the J gene TRBJ2-3, with TRBD1 identical over 7 bases. V trimming: 0 bases; J trimming: 2 bases; junction bases outside the gene matches: 9. The germline V gene has CDR1 SGHDT and CDR2 YYEEEE. The CDR3 length is 17 residues.

This clonotype was observed a handful of times. J is TRBJ2-7 and V is TRBV28; the match to TRBD2 covers 13 bases. Germline V gene lookup returns CDR1 MDHEN and CDR2 SYDVKM. J lost 3 bases, V lost 4 bases, and 9 bases had no gene match. The CDR3 consists of 17 residues. CDR3 in DNA: TGTGCCAGCAGTTCGGGACTAGCGGGGCCTTTCTTCTACGAGCAGTACTTC. Translating it yields CASSSGLAGPFFYEQYF.

The gene calls are TRBV7-9 and TRBJ2-6, with a weak D call TRBD2 (5 bases). The CDR3 spans 15 residues. V lost 3 bases to trimming and J lost 1 base, with 7 bases between them. The germline V gene encodes CDR1 SEHNR and CDR2 FQNEAQ (reference sequence). The CDR3 loop is CASSFEGSGANVLTF. CDR3 sequence (DNA): TGTGCCAGCAGCTTCGAGGGTTCTGGGGCCAACGTCCTGACTTTC.

There are a few counts of this clonotype. The rearrangement joins TRBV27 to TRBJ2-7; 9 bases agree with TRBD2. The V gene's germline CDR1 is MNHEY and CDR2 SMNVEV (reference sequence). With V trimmed by 5 bases and J by 6 bases, 8 bases remained unmatched. The CDR3 spans 14 residues. The CDR3 spells CASSPGTSIGEQYF. The CDR3 coding sequence is TGTGCCAGCAGTCCCGGGACTAGCATCGGCGAGCAGTACTTC.

The chain uses TRBV10-3 and TRBJ2-2; D gene uncertain. There are 17 residues in the CDR3. The V end was cut by 3 bases, the J end by 2 bases, with 16 bases between. CDR1 and CDR2 (germline): ENHRY, SYGVKD. The CDR3 reads CAISDRLPSVNTGELFF. CDR3 bases: TGTGCCATCAGTGATCGCCTACCCTCCGTAAACACCGGGGAGCTGTTTTTT.

As to this clonotype: Being one base from a much bigger clone, this may be a read error. The rearrangement uses TRBV6-5 and TRBJ1-1, with no clear D. The CDR3 spans 14 residues. The germline CDR1 and CDR2 sequences are MNHEY and SVGAGI. The V and J ends lost 0 bases and 10 bases respectively, with 15 bases between them. The CDR3 nucleotides are TGTGCCAGCAGTTACTCACCCGACGGCTTTGGAGCTTTCTTT. This encodes CASSYSPDGFGAFF.

Comment on this clonotype: A junction boundary mismatches the germline segment, possibly from a read error. The chain carries TRBV28 and TRBJ2-7; tentatively, D is TRBD1 (5 bases). CDR3 length: 14 amino acids. Germline V gene lookup returns CDR1 MDHEN and CDR2 SYDVKM. CDR3 sequence reads: CASGFVDIRYEQYF. Here the CDR3 DNA reads TGTGCCAGCGGTTTCGTGGACATACGCTACGAGCAGTACTTC.

This clonotype was found a few times. The V gene is TRBV6-2 or TRBV6-3, the J gene TRBJ1-1; D might be TRBD1 (6 bases). Germline V lookup: CDR1 MNHEY, CDR2 SVGEGT. V lost 7 bases to trimming and J lost 0 bases, with 15 bases between them. CDR3 length: 15 residues. CDR3 sequence (DNA): TGTGCCAGCACACACTGGGACAAAATGAACACTGAAGCTTTCTTT. It is translated as CASTHWDKMNTEAFF.